These T cell receptor beta chains were read from a single sample in a study of T cell responses to AZD1222 COVID-19 vaccine. Method: immunoSEQ multiplex PCR; TCRdb's copy keeps in-frame clones and lacks some. The sample holds around 150,000 clones; over 80% are singletons and the top ten take approximately 7%. This sample comprised peripheral blood, obtained 28 days after the second AZD1222 dose. The source of these receptors is an adult who received the AZD1222 COVID-19 vaccine. The CDR3 runs from the conserved cysteine through the conserved F or W. Each record gives: D gene, V gene, CDR3 protein. D genes are given only for firm matches.

-	TRBV7-9	CASIGYNEKLFF
-	TRBV30	CAWSPLGNIKLFF
-	TRBV9	CASSVATGNTEAFF
TRBD1	TRBV27	CASSDRTGGYVQPQHF
-	TRBV7-9	CASSLGQGRTYEQYF
-	TRBV5-1	CASSPGTGLGQPQHF
TRBD1	TRBV11-1	CASSPLRGPNTEAFF
-	TRBV28	CASSLMGNQPQHF
-	TRBV5-4	CASSSTRWYGYTF
-	TRBV6-5	CASSYRGGGTEAFF
-	TRBV30	CAWSEGLAYGYTF